This T cell receptor (beta chain) was captured by sequencing in a study of blood T cell repertoires in COVID-19. Generated by immunoSEQ multiplex PCR, the TCRdb table keeps only in-frame clones and is missing some. The repertoire holds tens of thousands of clones, with about 88% as singletons. The CDR3 length is 16 residues. From germline, CDR1 is LGHNA and CDR2 YNFKEQ. Trimming pared 2 bases from V and 0 bases from J, leaving 14 bases between. What was sequenced was peripheral blood. The receptor's source is a man in his fifties or sixties with active COVID-19. The chain is built from TRBV4-2 and TRBJ2-7, with a possible D match to TRBD1 (5 bases). CDR3 sequence reads: CASSQRAQDHSYEQYF. The CDR3 region has the DNA TGTGCCAGCAGCCAAAGGGCACAGGACCACTCCTACGAGCAGTACTTC.